These 7 T cell receptor beta chains came from one sample sequenced in a study of memory CD4+ T cells and cytomegalovirus serostatus. Repertoires were generated with immunoSEQ multiplex PCR, while TCRdb's copy carries only in-frame clones and drops some. The sample includes around 50,000 clones, around four fifths of them seen just once. The sort gate was single viable CD3+CD4+CD8-CD45RO+ cells for memory CD4+ T cells. Sequencing was carried out using memory CD4+ T cells from blood. The receptor source for this set is an adult in good health and CMV-seronegative.

This rearrangement joins TRBV27 to TRBJ1-2, with 9 bases lining up with TRBD1. The junction had 10 bases not matched to a gene; V was cut back by 7 bases and J by 7 bases. The CDR3 runs to 14 residues. Germline CDR1 reads MNHEY; CDR2 reads SMNVEV (reference sequence). The CDR3: CASTPLGQGGGYTF. The CDR3 coding sequence is TGTGCCAGCACACCCCTGGGACAGGGTGGTGGCTACACCTTC.

V usage is TRBV9 and J usage is TRBJ2-7; possible D gene TRBD2, 6 bases. In germline, CDR1 is SGDLS, CDR2 YYNGEE. This CDR3 contains 15 residues. Trimming took off 0 bases at V and 5 bases at J, with 15 bases between the two ends. CDR3: CASSVGGGGYNEQYF. The DNA for the CDR3 is TGTGCCAGCAGCGTAGGGGGCGGAGGGTATAACGAGCAGTACTTC.

A word on this clone: This sample includes further DNA sequences coding for the same CDR3. The rearrangement joins TRBV28 to TRBJ1-1; D is unresolved. The CDR3 runs 11 residues. With 6 bases removed from V and 6 bases from J, the gap between germline ends came to 8 bases. Germline V gene sequence: CDR1 MDHEN, CDR2 SYDVKM. DNA for the CDR3: TGTGCCAGCAGGGGCAAGCCTGAAGCTTTCTTT. Encoded protein: CASRGKPEAFF. Combining the CDR3 with reference TRBV28 and TRBJ1-1 gives the whole variable domain DVKVTQSSRYLVKRTGEKVFLECVQDMDHENMFWYRQDPGLGLRLIYFSYDVKMKEKGDIPEGYSVSREKKERFSLILESASTNQTSMYLCASRGKPEAFFGQGTRLTVV.

The CDR3 spells CASSQPGDGQPQHF. The CDR3 bases are TGTGCCAGCAGCCAACCAGGCGACGGTCAGCCCCAGCATTTT. The V call is TRBV4-2, the J call TRBJ1-5; D is ambiguous. V was clipped by 2 bases and J by 6 bases, with 11 bases between them. Germline V gives CDR1 LGHNA, CDR2 YNFKEQ. The CDR3 has 14 amino acids.

The CDR3 sequence: CASSSPAGNNQPQHF. DNA of the CDR3: TGTGCCAGCAGTTCCCCGGCGGGGAACAATCAGCCCCAGCATTTT. V is TRBV28 and J is TRBJ1-5; D is unclear. The germline CDR1 and CDR2 sequences are MDHEN and SYDVKM. V was shortened by 4 bases and J by 3 bases, with 13 bases between the two germline ends. This CDR3 region has 15 residues.

The chain carries TRBV4-2 and TRBJ2-7; 7 nucleotides agree with TRBD2. V trimming: 4 bases; J trimming: 2 bases; junction bases outside the gene matches: 8. Germline values: CDR1 LGHNA, CDR2 YNFKEQ. This CDR3 spans 15 amino acids. The CDR3 DNA reads TGTGCCAGCAGCCCTGGAGCGGGATCGCCCTACGAGCAGTACTTC. Its translation is CASSPGAGSPYEQYF.

The chain is built from TRBV4-2 and TRBJ1-5, with 10 bases matching TRBD1. The V gene end was trimmed by 1 base and the J gene end by 3 bases; junction bases not matched to a gene: 12. CDR1 is LGHNA, CDR2 YNFKEQ, per germline. The CDR3 runs 19 residues. The CDR3 loop is CASSQVLSGTGAPNQPQHF. CDR3 DNA: TGTGCCAGCAGCCAAGTTCTTTCCGGGACAGGGGCCCCCAATCAGCCCCAGCATTTT.